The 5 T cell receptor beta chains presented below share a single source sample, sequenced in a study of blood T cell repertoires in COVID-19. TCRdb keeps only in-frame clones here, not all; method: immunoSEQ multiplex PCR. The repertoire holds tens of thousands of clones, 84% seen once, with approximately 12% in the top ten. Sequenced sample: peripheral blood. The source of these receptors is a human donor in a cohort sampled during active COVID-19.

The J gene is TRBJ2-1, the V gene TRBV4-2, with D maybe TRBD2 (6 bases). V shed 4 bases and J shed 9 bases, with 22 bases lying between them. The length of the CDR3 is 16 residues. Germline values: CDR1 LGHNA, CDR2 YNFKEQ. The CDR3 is CASSPSQASGGTEQFF. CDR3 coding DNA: TGTGCCAGCAGCCCCTCCCAGGCTTCCGGCGGGACTGAGCAGTTCTTC.

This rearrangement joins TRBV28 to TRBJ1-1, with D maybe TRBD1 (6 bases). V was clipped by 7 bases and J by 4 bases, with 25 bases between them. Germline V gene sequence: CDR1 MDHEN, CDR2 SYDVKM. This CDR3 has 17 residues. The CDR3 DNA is TGTGCCAGCACCCCAGGTGGGGGGGGCGGTTTATCCACTGAAGCTTTCTTT. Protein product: CASTPGGGGGLSTEAFF.

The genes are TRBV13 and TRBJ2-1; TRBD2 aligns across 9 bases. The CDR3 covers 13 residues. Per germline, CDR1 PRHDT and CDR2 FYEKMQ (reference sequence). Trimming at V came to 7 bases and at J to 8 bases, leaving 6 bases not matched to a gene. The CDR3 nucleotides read TGTGCCAGCAAGAGGACTAGCGACCATGAGCAGTTCTTC. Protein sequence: CASKRTSDHEQFF.

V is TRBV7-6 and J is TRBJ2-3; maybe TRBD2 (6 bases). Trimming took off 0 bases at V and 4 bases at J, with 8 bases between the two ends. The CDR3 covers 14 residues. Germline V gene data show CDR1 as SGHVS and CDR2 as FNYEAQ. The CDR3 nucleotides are TGTGCCAGCAGCTTAGCGGGCGGGGCAGATACGCAGTATTTT. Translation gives CASSLAGGADTQYF.

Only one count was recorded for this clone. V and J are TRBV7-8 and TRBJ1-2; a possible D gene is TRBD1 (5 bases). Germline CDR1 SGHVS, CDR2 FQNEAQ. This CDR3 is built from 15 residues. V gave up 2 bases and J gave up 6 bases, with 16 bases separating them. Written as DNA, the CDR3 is TGTGCCAGCAGCTTATTTCCGGACACTATGAATGGCTACACCTTC. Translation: CASSLFPDTMNGYTF.